A single sample is the source of the 5 T cell receptor beta chains below, sequenced in a study of blood T cell repertoires in COVID-19. Generated by immunoSEQ multiplex PCR, the TCRdb table keeps only in-frame clones and is missing some. Seen here are roughly 150,000 clones, around 90% observed once, and the top ten hold 9.5% to 11%. The specimen sequenced was peripheral blood. These receptors all stem from an elderly woman with acute or convalescent COVID-19.

CDR3 coding DNA: TGTGCCAGCAGCAAAGATAGGGGCCAAAGTAATACCATGAACACTGAAGCTTTCTTT. The encoded protein is CASSKDRGQSNTMNTEAFF. The chain links TRBV21-1 to TRBJ1-1; TRBD1 was called by the table and not checked on the DNA. TRBV21-1 is recorded as a pseudogene. This CDR3 has 19 amino acids.

This clone was seen a few times. V is TRBV5-1 and J is TRBJ2-2; D possibly corresponds to TRBD2 (5 bases). Between the trimmed V and J ends, which lost 0 bases and 10 bases, there was a span of 10 bases. CDR1 is SGHRS, CDR2 YFSETQ, per germline. The CDR3 runs to 13 residues. For the CDR3, the DNA is TGCGCCAGCAGCTTGGGACCGGAGGAGGAGCTGTTTTTT. Translating it yields CASSLGPEEELFF.

The chain employs TRBV5-8 and TRBJ2-1; TRBD2 aligns across 10 bases. The CDR3 runs to 15 residues. The ends lost 3 bases at V and 5 bases at J; junction bases unmatched: 5. Germline V gene sequence: CDR1 SGHTS, CDR2 YDEGEE. The CDR3 DNA reads TGTGCCAGCAGCTCGGGACTAGCGAGGAACAATGAGCAGTTCTTC. It codes for CASSSGLARNNEQFF. Complete variable domain (other parts from reference TRBV5-8 and TRBJ2-1): EAGVTQSPTHLIKTRGQQATLRCSPISGHTSVYWYQQALGLGLQFLLWYDEGEERNRGNFPPRFSGRQFPNYSSELNVNALELEDSALYLCASSSGLARNNEQFFGPGTRLTVL.

The DNA for the CDR3 is TGTGCCAGCAGTCGTCCGGACAGGGGCGGGACAGATACGCAGTATTTT. Its translation: CASSRPDRGGTDTQYF. V usage is TRBV6-2 or TRBV6-3 and J usage is TRBJ2-3, with 9 nucleotides matching TRBD1. Germline trimming cut 5 bases from V and 3 bases from J; bases unmatched to any gene: 9. The CDR3 extends over 16 amino acids. CDR1 and CDR2 (germline): MNHEY, SVGEGT.

This chain links TRBV9 with TRBJ1-4; D is possibly TRBD1 (5 bases). Per the germline V gene, CDR1 is SGDLS and CDR2 is YYNGEE. Trimming took off 3 bases at V and 7 bases at J, with 19 bases between the two ends. This CDR3 is 16 amino acids long. DNA for the CDR3: TGTGCCAGCAGCGGACCGGTAACACTGGGGGGTGAAAAACTGTTTTTT. This translates into CASSGPVTLGGEKLFF.